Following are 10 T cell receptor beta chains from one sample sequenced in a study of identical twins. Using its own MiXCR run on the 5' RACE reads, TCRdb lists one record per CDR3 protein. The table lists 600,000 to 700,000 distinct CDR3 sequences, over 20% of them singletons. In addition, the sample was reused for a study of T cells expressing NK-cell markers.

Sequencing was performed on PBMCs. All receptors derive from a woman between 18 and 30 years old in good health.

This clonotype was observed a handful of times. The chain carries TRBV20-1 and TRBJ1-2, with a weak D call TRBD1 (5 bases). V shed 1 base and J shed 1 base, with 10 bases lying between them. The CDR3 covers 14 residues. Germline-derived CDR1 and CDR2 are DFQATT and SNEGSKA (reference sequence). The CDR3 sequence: CSARGVQVNYGYTF. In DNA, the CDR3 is TGCAGTGCTAGAGGAGTACAGGTTAACTATGGCTACACCTTC.

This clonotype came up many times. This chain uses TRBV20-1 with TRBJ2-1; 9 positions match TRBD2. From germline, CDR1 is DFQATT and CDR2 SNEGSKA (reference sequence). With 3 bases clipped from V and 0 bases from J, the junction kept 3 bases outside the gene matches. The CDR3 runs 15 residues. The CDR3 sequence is CSARGLALSYNEQFF. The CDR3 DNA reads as TGCAGTGCTAGGGGACTAGCTCTCTCCTACAATGAGCAGTTCTTC.

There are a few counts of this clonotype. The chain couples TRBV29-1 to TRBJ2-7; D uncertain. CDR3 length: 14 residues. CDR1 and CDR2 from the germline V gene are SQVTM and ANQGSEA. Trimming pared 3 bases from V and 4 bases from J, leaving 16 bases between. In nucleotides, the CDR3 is TGCAGCGTTGACTCCGGACCTGGGGTTTACGAGCAGTACTTC. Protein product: CSVDSGPGVYEQYF.

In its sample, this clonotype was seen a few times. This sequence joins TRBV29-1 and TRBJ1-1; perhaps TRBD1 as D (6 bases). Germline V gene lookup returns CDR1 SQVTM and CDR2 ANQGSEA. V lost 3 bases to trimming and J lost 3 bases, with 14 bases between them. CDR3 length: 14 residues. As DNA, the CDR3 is TGCAGCGTTGAGATGTGGGGGCTCGACACTGAAGCTTTCTTT. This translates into CSVEMWGLDTEAFF. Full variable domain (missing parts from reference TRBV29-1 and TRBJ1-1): SAVISQKPSRDICQRGTSLTIQCQVDSQVTMMFWYRQQPGQSLTLIATANQGSEATYESGFVIDKFPISRPNLTFSTLTVSNMSPEDSSIYLCSVEMWGLDTEAFFGQGTRLTVV.

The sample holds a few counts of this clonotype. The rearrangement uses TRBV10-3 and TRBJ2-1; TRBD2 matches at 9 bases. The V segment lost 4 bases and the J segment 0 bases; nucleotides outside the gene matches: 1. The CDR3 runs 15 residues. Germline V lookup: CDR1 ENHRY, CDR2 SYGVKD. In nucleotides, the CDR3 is TGTGCCATCAGTGTAGCGGGAGCCTCCTACAATGAGCAGTTCTTC. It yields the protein CAISVAGASYNEQFF.

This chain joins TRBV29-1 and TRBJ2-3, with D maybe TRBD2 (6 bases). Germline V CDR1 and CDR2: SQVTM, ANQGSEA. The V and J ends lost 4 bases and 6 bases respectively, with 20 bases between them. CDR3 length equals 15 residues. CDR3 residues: CSVVPGSPRSDTQYF. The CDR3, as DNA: TGCAGCGTTGTCCCCGGGAGCCCTAGGAGCGATACGCAGTATTTT.

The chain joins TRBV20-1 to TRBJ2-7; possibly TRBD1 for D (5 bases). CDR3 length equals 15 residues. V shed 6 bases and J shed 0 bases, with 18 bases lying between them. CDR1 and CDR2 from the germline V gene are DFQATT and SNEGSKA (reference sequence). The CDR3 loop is CSAGFFDDSSYEQYF. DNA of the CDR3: TGCAGTGCGGGGTTTTTCGACGACAGCTCCTACGAGCAGTACTTC.

Here the CDR3 reads CSVPTVTSTDTQYF. For the CDR3, the DNA is TGCAGCGTGCCTACGGTAACTAGCACAGATACGCAGTATTTT. V is TRBV29-1 and J is TRBJ2-3; D ambiguous. The germline V and J ends were trimmed by 6 bases and 0 bases, with 13 bases remaining between them. Germline V gene sequence: CDR1 SQVTM, CDR2 ANQGSEA. CDR3 length: 14 residues.

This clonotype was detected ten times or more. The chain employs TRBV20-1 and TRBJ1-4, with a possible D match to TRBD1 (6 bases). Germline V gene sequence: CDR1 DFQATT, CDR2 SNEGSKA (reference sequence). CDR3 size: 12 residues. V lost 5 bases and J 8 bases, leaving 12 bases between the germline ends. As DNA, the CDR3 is TGCAGTGCTCAAAGAACAGGGGAAAAACTGTTTTTT. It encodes CSAQRTGEKLFF.

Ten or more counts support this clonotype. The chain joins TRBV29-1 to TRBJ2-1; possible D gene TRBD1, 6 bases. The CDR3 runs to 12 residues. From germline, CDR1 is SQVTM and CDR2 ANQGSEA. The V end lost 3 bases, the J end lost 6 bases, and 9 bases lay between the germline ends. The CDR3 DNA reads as TGCAGCGTTGATAGAGGGGGCAATGAGCAGTTCTTC. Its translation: CSVDRGGNEQFF.